One sample yielded the 20 T cell receptor beta chains listed below, sequenced in a study of blood T cell repertoires in COVID-19. TCRdb keeps only in-frame clones here, not all; method: immunoSEQ multiplex PCR. The sample holds 280,000 or so clones, 85% seen once. The material sequenced was PBMCs or T cells enriched from blood (not recorded which). These receptors came from a woman aged 45-65 years who had recovered from COVID-19.

The rearrangement links TRBV11-1 to TRBJ1-1, with D tentatively TRBD1 (6 bases). Germline CDR1 reads SGHAT; CDR2 reads FQDESV (reference sequence). V was pared by 1 base and J by 3 bases, with 9 bases between. CDR3 length: 14 residues. The CDR3 DNA reads as TGTGCCAGCAGCTTAGAGGGGGTAGACACTGAAGCTTTCTTT. Protein product: CASSLEGVDTEAFF.

This clone was observed once. The chain joins TRBV18 to TRBJ1-4; the D is unclear. The CDR3 loop spans 19 amino acids. Germline V gene lookup returns CDR1 KGHSH and CDR2 LQKENI. Trimming took 2 bases from V and 3 from J, leaving 22 bases between them. The CDR3 DNA reads as TGTGCCAGCTCACCAGCGAAGACTAGTGAGGTGATGCCTAATGAAAAACTGTTTTTT. It specifies CASSPAKTSEVMPNEKLFF.

There are many counts of this clone. The gene calls are TRBV4-2 and TRBJ2-5; D may be TRBD2 (7 bases). This CDR3 has 15 amino acids. V was clipped by 1 base and J by 5 bases, with 14 bases between them. Germline V gene data show CDR1 as LGHNA and CDR2 as YNFKEQ. The DNA for the CDR3 is TGTGCCAGCAGCCAAGGGGGGGGGCCAGGGGAGACCCAGTACTTC. Encoded protein: CASSQGGGPGETQYF.

The genes are TRBV30 and TRBJ1-4, with TRBD1 matching over 7 bases. Per germline, CDR1 GTSNPN and CDR2 SVGIG (reference sequence). V gave up 8 bases and J gave up 0 bases; unmatched junction bases: 6. The CDR3 consists of 14 residues. The CDR3 coding sequence is TGTGCCACTGACAGGGTCACAACTAATGAAAAACTGTTTTTT. Translation: CATDRVTTNEKLFF.

The V call is TRBV30, the J call TRBJ1-3; 8 nucleotides align to TRBD1. CDR3 length: 13 residues. CDR1 and CDR2 from the germline V gene are GTSNPN and SVGIG (reference sequence). V trimming: 5 bases; J trimming: 4 bases; junction bases outside the gene matches: 4. The CDR3 here is CAWGRGLGNTIYF. The CDR3 DNA reads TGTGCCTGGGGCAGGGGGCTCGGAAACACCATATATTTT.

In its sample, this clone was seen once. J is TRBJ2-3 and V is TRBV24-1; D is possibly TRBD1 (5 bases). There are 16 residues in the CDR3. V lost 8 bases to trimming and J lost 3 bases, with 20 bases between them. From germline, CDR1 is KGHDR and CDR2 SFDVKD. CDR3 DNA: TGTGCCACCAATCCAGGTTGGGGCCCCTCGACAGATACGCAGTATTTT. Translating gives CATNPGWGPSTDTQYF.

The chain couples TRBV5-6 to TRBJ2-7, with 8 positions matching TRBD2. CDR3 length: 13 residues. Trimming took 5 bases from V and 5 from J; bases not matched to a gene: 6. Germline V gene sequence: CDR1 SGHDT, CDR2 YYEEEE. This chain's CDR3 is CASSLGGADEQYF. The CDR3 region has the DNA TGTGCCAGCAGTCTCGGGGGGGCGGACGAGCAGTACTTC.

This rearrangement joins TRBV19 to TRBJ1-2; 10 positions match TRBD1. This CDR3 has 13 amino acids. CDR1 and CDR2 (germline): LNHDA, SQIVND (reference sequence). With 8 bases clipped from V and 3 bases from J, the junction kept 3 bases outside the gene matches. This CDR3 reads CASSDRGDYGYTF. For the CDR3, the DNA is TGTGCCAGTTCGGACAGGGGGGACTATGGCTACACCTTC.

A single count supports this clone. This chain links TRBV6-2 or TRBV6-3 with TRBJ2-5, with 8 bases fitting TRBD1. V lost 7 bases and J lost 5; bases outside the gene matches: 12. Germline V gene data show CDR1 as MNHEY and CDR2 as SVGEGT. The CDR3 totals 15 residues. Here the CDR3 reads CASTYSKTGAETQYF. Written as DNA, the CDR3 is TGTGCCAGCACCTACTCCAAGACAGGGGCCGAGACCCAGTACTTC.

V and J are TRBV5-6 and TRBJ1-2; 7 bases map to TRBD1. The CDR3 has 12 residues. V gave up 0 bases and J gave up 12 bases; unmatched junction bases: 5. From germline, CDR1 is SGHDT and CDR2 YYEEEE. The CDR3 spells CASSLDRRGHTF. CDR3 coding DNA: TGTGCCAGCAGCTTGGACAGGAGGGGGCACACCTTC.

The V gene is TRBV7-2, the J gene TRBJ2-7, with 8 bases identical to TRBD1. Germline assignment: CDR1 SGHTA and CDR2 FQGNSA. V shed 5 bases and J 3 bases; nucleotides not matched to a gene: 15. The CDR3 has 17 amino acids. CDR3 sequence: CASSPSTGGGTGYEQYF. CDR3 coding DNA: TGTGCCAGCAGCCCTAGTACAGGGGGAGGTACGGGCTACGAGCAGTACTTC. Variable domain in full (rest from reference TRBV7-2 and TRBJ2-7): GAGVSQSPSNKVTEKGKDVELRCDPISGHTALYWYRQSLGQGLEFLIYFQGNSAPDKSGLPSDRFSAERTGGSVSTLTIQRTQQEDSAVYLCASSPSTGGGTGYEQYFGPGTRLTVT.

The gene calls are TRBV15 and TRBJ2-5; 7 nucleotides agree with TRBD1. This CDR3 is built from 13 residues. Germline CDR1 and CDR2: LNHNV and YYDKDF (reference sequence). J gave up 5 bases and V 5 bases, and 5 bases lay outside the gene matches. The CDR3 region is CATSRRQGETQYF. As DNA, the CDR3 is TGTGCCACCAGCCGGAGACAGGGCGAGACCCAGTACTTC. Filled out from reference TRBV15 and TRBJ2-5, the complete variable domain reads DAMVIQNPRYQVTQFGKPVTLSCSQTLNHNVMYWYQQKSSQAPKLLFHYYDKDFNNEADTPDNFQSRRPNTSFCFLDIRSPGLGDTAMYLCATSRRQGETQYFGPGTRLLVL.

The J gene is TRBJ2-1, the V gene TRBV5-5; 7 bases are shared with TRBD1. With 2 bases clipped from V and 4 bases from J, the junction kept 3 bases outside the gene matches. In germline, CDR1 is SGHKS, CDR2 YYEKEE (reference sequence). The CDR3 sequence is 14 residues long. CDR3 loop: CASSFDRDYNEQFF. CDR3 coding DNA: TGTGCCAGCAGCTTCGACAGGGATTACAATGAGCAGTTCTTC.

This clone has only one observation. The chain uses TRBV11-2 and TRBJ2-1; 10 bases align to TRBD2. Germline V gene data show CDR1 as SGHAT and CDR2 as FQNNGV. The length of the CDR3 is 16 residues. V trimming: 4 bases; J trimming: 2 bases; junction bases outside the gene matches: 5. CDR3 sequence: CASSSSGRMPYNEQFF. CDR3 coding DNA: TGTGCCAGCAGCTCTAGCGGGAGAATGCCCTACAATGAGCAGTTCTTC.

This clone was seen a single time. The chain couples TRBV30 to TRBJ1-4, with D tentatively TRBD1 (6 bases). The V gene's germline CDR1 is GTSNPN and CDR2 SVGIG (reference sequence). The CDR3 contains 15 residues. Trimming shortened V by 7 bases and J by 4 bases, and 19 bases separated the two germline ends. The CDR3 is CASSFTRGRNEKLFF. The CDR3 bases are TGTGCCTCCAGTTTCACCAGGGGTCGTAATGAAAAACTGTTTTTT.

The V call is TRBV10-1, the J call TRBJ2-3; D perhaps matches TRBD2 (5 bases). Germline-derived CDR1 and CDR2 are WNHNN and SYGVQD (reference sequence). The CDR3 extends over 15 amino acids. Trimming cost V 0 bases and J 1 base, with 8 bases left between them. The CDR3 reads CASSESRTRTDTQYF. CDR3 nucleotide sequence: TGCGCCAGCAGTGAGTCCCGGACTCGCACAGATACGCAGTATTTT.

The chain recombines TRBV2 with TRBJ2-1; D might be TRBD1 (6 bases). With 6 bases removed from V and 0 bases from J, the gap between germline ends came to 12 bases. Germline lookup yields CDR1 SNHLY and CDR2 FYNNEI. The CDR3 runs to 15 residues. The CDR3 DNA is TGTGCCAGCAGGGAGGACAGCAGCTCCTACAATGAGCAGTTCTTC. Protein product: CASREDSSSYNEQFF.

V and J are TRBV19 and TRBJ1-1, with 7 bases identical to TRBD1. In germline, CDR1 is LNHDA, CDR2 SQIVND (reference sequence). Trimming removed 6 bases from V and 0 bases from J; junction bases left unmatched: 10. The CDR3 is 16 residues long. CDR3 nucleotides: TGTGCCAGTAGCATTACAGGGGCGCTTATGAACACTGAAGCTTTCTTT. Amino acids: CASSITGALMNTEAFF.

The chain recombines TRBV19 with TRBJ2-3; D is possibly TRBD2 (7 bases). Germline CDR1 is LNHDA and CDR2 is SQIVND (reference sequence). This CDR3 is built from 17 residues. V was clipped by 5 bases and J by 4 bases, with 22 bases between them. The chain's CDR3 is CASSPMGGGLGADTQYF. CDR3 sequence (DNA): TGTGCCAGTAGTCCTATGGGAGGGGGGCTTGGTGCAGATACGCAGTATTTT.

The chain has TRBV24-1 and TRBJ2-5; D gene ambiguous. The length of the CDR3 is 12 residues. The germline V and J ends were trimmed by 6 bases and 5 bases, with 9 bases remaining between them. Looked up from germline, CDR1 is KGHDR and CDR2 is SFDVKD. CDR3 in amino acids: CATSSVGETQYF. In DNA, the CDR3 is TGTGCCACCAGTAGCGTTGGGGAGACCCAGTACTTC.